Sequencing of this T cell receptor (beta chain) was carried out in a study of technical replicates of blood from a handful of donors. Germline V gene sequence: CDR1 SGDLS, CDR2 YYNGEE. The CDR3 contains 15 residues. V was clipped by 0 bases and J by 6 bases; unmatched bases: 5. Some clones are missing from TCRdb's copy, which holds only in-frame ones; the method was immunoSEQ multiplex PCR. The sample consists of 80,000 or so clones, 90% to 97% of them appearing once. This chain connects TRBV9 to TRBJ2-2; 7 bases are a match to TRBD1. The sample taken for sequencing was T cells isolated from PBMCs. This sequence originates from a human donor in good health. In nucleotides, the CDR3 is TGTGCCAGCAGCGTAGGTGACAGGGAAGCCGGGGAGCTGTTTTTT. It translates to CASSVGDREAGELFF.